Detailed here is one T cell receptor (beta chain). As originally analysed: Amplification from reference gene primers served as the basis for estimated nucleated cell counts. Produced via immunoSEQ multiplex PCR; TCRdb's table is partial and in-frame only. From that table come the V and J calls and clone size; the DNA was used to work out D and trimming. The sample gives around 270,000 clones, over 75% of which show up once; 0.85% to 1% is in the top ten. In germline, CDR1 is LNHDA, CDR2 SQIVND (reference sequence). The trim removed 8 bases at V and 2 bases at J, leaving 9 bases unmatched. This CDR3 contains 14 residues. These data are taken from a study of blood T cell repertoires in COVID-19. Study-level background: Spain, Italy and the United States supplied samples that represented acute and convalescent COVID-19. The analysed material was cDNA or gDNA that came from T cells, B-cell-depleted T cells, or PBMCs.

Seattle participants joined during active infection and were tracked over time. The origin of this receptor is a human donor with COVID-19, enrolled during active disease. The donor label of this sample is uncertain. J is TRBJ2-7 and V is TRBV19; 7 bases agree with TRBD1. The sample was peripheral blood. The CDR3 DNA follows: TGTGCCAGTTCCTCTCAGACAGGGCCCTACGAGCAGTACTTC. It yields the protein CASSSQTGPYEQYF.